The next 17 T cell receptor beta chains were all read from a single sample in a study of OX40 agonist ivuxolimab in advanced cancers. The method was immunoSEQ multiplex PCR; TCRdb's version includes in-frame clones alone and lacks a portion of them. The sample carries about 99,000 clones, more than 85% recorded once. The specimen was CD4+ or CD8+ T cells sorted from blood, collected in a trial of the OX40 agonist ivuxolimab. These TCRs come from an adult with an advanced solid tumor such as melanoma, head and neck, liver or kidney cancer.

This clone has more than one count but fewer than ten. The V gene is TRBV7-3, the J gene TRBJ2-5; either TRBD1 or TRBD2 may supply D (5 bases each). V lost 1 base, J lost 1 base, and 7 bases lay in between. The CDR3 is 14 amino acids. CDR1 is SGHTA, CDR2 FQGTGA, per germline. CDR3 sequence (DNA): TGTGCCAGCAGCTTAAGTGGGGGCCAAGAGACCCAGTACTTC. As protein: CASSLSGGQETQYF.

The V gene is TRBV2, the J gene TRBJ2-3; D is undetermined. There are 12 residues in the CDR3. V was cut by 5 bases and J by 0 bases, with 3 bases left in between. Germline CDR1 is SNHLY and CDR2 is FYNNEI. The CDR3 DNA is TGTGCCAGCAGTCAAAGCACAGATACGCAGTATTTT. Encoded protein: CASSQSTDTQYF.

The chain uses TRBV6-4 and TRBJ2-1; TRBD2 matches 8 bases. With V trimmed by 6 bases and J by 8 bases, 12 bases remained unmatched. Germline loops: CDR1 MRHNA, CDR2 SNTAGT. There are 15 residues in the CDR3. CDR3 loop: CASSLGLGQYDEQFF. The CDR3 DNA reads TGTGCCAGCAGCTTGGGACTAGGACAGTACGATGAGCAGTTCTTC.

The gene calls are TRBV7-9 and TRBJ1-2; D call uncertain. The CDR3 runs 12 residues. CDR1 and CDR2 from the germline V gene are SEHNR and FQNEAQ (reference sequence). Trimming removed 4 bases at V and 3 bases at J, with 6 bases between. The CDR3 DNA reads TGTGCCAGCAGCTCTGGGGACTATGGCTACACCTTC. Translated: CASSSGDYGYTF. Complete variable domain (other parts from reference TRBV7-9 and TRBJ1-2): DTGVSQNPRHKITKRGQNVTFRCDPISEHNRLYWYRQTLGQGPEFLTYFQNEAQLEKSRLLSDRFSAERPKGSFSTLEIQRTEQGDSAMYLCASSSGDYGYTFGSGTRLTVV.

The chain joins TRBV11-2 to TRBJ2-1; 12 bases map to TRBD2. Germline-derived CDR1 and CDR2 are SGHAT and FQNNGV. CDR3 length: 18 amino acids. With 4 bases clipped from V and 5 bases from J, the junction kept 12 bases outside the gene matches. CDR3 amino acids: CASSSGAVRLAGDNEQFF. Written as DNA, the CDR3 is TGTGCCAGCAGCTCCGGGGCGGTCCGACTAGCGGGAGACAATGAGCAGTTCTTC.

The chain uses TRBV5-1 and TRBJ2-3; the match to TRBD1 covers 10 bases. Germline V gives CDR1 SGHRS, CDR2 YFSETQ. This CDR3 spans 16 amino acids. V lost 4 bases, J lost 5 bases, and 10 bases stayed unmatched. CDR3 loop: CASSISGQGLKDTQYF. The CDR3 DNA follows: TGCGCCAGCAGCATCTCGGGACAGGGGCTCAAAGATACGCAGTATTTT. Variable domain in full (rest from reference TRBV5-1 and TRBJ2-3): KAGVTQTPRYLIKTRGQQVTLSCSPISGHRSVSWYQQTPGQGLQFLFEYFSETQRNKGNFPGRFSGRQFSNSRSEMNVSTLELGDSALYLCASSISGQGLKDTQYFGPGTRLTVL.

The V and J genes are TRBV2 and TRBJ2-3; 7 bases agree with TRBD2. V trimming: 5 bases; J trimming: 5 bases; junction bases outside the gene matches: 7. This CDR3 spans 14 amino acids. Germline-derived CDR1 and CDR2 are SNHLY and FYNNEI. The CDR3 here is CASSRRELGDTQYF. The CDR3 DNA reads TGTGCCAGCAGTAGGCGGGAGCTGGGAGATACGCAGTATTTT.

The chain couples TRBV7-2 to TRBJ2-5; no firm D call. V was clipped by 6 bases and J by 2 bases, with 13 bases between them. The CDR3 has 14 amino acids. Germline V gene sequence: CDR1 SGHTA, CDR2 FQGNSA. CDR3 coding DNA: TGTGCCAGCAGAACGGACGGCAATCAAGAGACCCAGTACTTC. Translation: CASRTDGNQETQYF.

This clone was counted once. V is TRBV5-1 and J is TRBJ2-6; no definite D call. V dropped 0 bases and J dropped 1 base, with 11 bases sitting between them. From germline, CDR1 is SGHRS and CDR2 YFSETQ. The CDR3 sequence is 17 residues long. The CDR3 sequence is CASSLGALESGANVLTF. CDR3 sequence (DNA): TGCGCCAGCAGCTTGGGGGCCTTGGAATCTGGGGCCAACGTCCTGACTTTC.

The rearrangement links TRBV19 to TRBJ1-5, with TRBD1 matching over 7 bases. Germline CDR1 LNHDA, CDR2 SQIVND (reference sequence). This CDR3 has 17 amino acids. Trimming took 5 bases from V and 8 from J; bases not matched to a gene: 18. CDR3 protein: CASSPRGGRGSSKPQHF. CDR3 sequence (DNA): TGTGCCAGTAGTCCCCGCGGCGGCAGGGGGAGCAGCAAGCCCCAGCATTTT.

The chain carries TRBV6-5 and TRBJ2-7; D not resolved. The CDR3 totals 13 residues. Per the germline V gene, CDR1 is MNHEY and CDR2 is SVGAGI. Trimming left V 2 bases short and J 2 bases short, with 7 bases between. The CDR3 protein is CASSYLGTYEQYF. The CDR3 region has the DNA TGTGCCAGCAGTTACCTGGGGACCTACGAGCAGTACTTC.

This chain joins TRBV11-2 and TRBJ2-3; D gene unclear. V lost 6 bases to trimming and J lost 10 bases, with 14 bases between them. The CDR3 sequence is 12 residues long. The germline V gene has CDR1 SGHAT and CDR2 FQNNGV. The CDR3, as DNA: TGTGCCAGCAGGAGCCCGGCGTGGGCGCAGTATTTT. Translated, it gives CASRSPAWAQYF.

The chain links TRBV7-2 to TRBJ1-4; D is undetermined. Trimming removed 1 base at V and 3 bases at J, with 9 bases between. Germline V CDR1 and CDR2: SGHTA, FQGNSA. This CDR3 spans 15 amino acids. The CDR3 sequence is CASSLVGAANEKLFF. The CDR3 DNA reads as TGTGCCAGCAGCTTAGTGGGCGCGGCTAATGAAAAACTGTTTTTT.

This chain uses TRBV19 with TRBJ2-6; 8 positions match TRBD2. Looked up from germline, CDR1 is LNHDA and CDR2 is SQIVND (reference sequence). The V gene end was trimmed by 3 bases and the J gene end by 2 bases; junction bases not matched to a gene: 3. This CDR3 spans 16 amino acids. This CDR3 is CASSIGREAGANVLTF. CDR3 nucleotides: TGTGCCAGTAGTATCGGGCGGGAGGCTGGGGCCAACGTCCTGACTTTC. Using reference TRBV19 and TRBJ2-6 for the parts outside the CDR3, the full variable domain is DGGITQSPKYLFRKEGQNVTLSCEQNLNHDAMYWYRQDPGQGLRLIYYSQIVNDFQKGDIAEGYSVSREKKESFPLTVTSAQKNPTAFYLCASSIGREAGANVLTFGAGSRLTVL.

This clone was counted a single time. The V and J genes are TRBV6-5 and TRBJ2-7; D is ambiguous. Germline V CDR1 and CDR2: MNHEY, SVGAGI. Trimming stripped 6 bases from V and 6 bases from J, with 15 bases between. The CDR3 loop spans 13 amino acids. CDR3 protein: CASSSPRSLEQYF. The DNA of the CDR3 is TGTGCCAGCAGCTCCCCTCGGAGCCTCGAGCAGTACTTC.

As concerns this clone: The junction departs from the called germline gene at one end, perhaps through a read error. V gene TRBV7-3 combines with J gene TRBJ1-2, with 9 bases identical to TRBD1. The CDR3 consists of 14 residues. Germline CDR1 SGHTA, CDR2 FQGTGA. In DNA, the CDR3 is TGTGCCAGCAGCCCCGGTGGGGGACAGGGACAGTCGAGGTTC. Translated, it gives CASSPGGGQGQSRF.

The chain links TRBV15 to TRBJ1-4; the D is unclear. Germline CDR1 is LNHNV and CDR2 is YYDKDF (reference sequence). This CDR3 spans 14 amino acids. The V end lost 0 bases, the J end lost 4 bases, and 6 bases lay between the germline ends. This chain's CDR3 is CATSRERDNEKLFF. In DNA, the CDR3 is TGTGCCACCAGCAGAGAACGAGATAATGAAAAACTGTTTTTT.